The 27 T cell receptor beta chains below come from one sample, sequenced in a study of T cell clonality in common variable immunodeficiency (dated by TCRdb to the mid-2010s). Libraries came from the immunoSEQ multiplex PCR assay. The source is immuneACCESS, and TCRdb retained only in-frame sequences with V and J called. Part of the clones is not carried over; for the studies checked, unresolved V genes explain less than half of this, and the remainder is unexplained. The table gives roughly 30,000 clones for this sample, with none occurring only once. The ten most abundant clones make up 3.5% to 4.5% of the sample. Input material: peripheral blood mononuclear cells. The receptors stem from a person between 18 and 75 years old in good health.

This clone was recorded many times. Read coverage stops 3 residues before the CDR3 terminus; the germline J gene supplies the remainder. The chain carries TRBV30 and TRBJ1-1; D is unresolved. Germline assignment: CDR1 GTSNPN and CDR2 SVGIG (reference sequence). Trimming cost V 0 bases and J 4 bases, with 9 bases left between them. This CDR3 is 13 amino acids long. CDR3 bases read: TGTGCCTGGAGTGTAGGGCCGGCCACTGAA. It translates to CAWSVGPATE. The CDR3 as a whole reads CAWSVGPATEAFF.

The sample holds many counts of this clone. The read halts 3 residues ahead of the CDR3 end, with the missing end drawn from the germline J gene. The V call is TRBV30, the J call TRBJ2-5; 11 bases agree with TRBD2. Germline lookup yields CDR1 GTSNPN and CDR2 SVGIG (reference sequence). V dropped 8 bases and J dropped 4; count of bases not matched to a gene: 6. The CDR3 extends over 13 amino acids. Incomplete CDR3 DNA: TGTGCCCGGACCGGACTAGCGGGAGAGACC. Its translation: CARTGLAGET. The complete CDR3 protein is CARTGLAGETQYF.

This clone was picked up a small number of times. The CDR3 end is not reached by the read, which stops 3 residues before it; the germline J gene fills it in. The rearrangement joins TRBV18 to TRBJ1-1, with D uncertain. The CDR3 is 15 residues long. Germline V gene sequence: CDR1 KGHSH, CDR2 LQKENI. V dropped 6 bases and J dropped 4 bases, with 18 bases sitting between them. CDR3: CASSVGEGRTTEAFF. The CDR3 bases that were read are TGTGCCAGCTCCGTCGGGGAAGGGAGAACCACTGAA.

Ten or more counts support this clone. The CDR3 is cut off 3 residues early in the read; its end comes from the germline J gene. The chain uses TRBV6-1 and TRBJ1-3; possibly TRBD1 for D (5 bases). This CDR3 has 14 residues. The germline V and J ends were trimmed by 6 bases and 1 base, with 10 bases remaining between them. Germline V lookup: CDR1 MNHNS, CDR2 SASEGT. CDR3 region: CASSETGSGNTIYF. The CDR3 bases that were read are TGTGCCAGCAGCGAAACAGGTTCTGGAAACACC.

This clone was counted ten times or more. The CDR3 end lies 3 residues beyond the end of the read and is filled in from the germline J gene. The rearrangement joins TRBV2 to TRBJ2-1; 9 bases are a match to TRBD2. Germline values: CDR1 SNHLY, CDR2 FYNNEI. The J segment lost 0 bases and the V segment lost 2 bases, leaving 8 bases of the junction unmatched. There are 18 residues in the CDR3. Partial CDR3 DNA: TGTGCCAGCAGTGAATTAGCGGGAGTAACCCTCTCCTACAATGAG. Translating gives CASSELAGVTLSYNE. The entire CDR3 reads CASSELAGVTLSYNEQFF.

At least ten counts were recorded for this clone. Read data end 3 residues before the CDR3 end; the end is taken from the germline J gene. The chain is built from TRBV2 and TRBJ2-7; 9 bases are a match to TRBD2. The CDR3 spans 15 residues. Losses at the gene ends were 2 bases for V and 2 bases for J; bases not matched to a gene: 4. The germline V gene has CDR1 SNHLY and CDR2 FYNNEI. Partial CDR3 DNA: TGTGCCAGCAGTGAACAGGGACTAGCTCCCTACGAG. This codes for CASSEQGLAPYE. The full CDR3 sequence reads CASSEQGLAPYEQYF.

This clone has a count of ten or more. The CDR3 extends 3 residues past the end of the read, so its final part is completed from the germline J gene. The rearrangement links TRBV30 to TRBJ1-4, with 9 bases fitting TRBD1. V gave up 1 base and J gave up 7 bases; unmatched junction bases: 7. Per germline, CDR1 GTSNPN and CDR2 SVGIG (reference sequence). The CDR3 totals 15 residues. The CDR3 reads CAWSGYRGQGEKLFF. The CDR3 bases that were read are TGTGCCTGGAGTGGATACAGGGGGCAAGGTGAAAAA.

Of note for this clone: The read finishes 3 residues shy of the CDR3 end, and the germline J gene is used to complete it. This chain joins TRBV19 and TRBJ1-2; 8 bases are a match to TRBD1. The CDR3 spans 16 residues. Germline V gives CDR1 LNHDA, CDR2 SQIVND (reference sequence). This CDR3 reads CASSMWGTGTTDTYTF. Incomplete CDR3 DNA: TGTGCCAGTAGTATGTGGGGGACAGGAACTACAGATACC.

The DNA read from the CDR3 is TGTGCCAGTAGTAGACAGCCAAGATTTGAA. Its translation: CASSRQPRFE. The full CDR3 protein is CASSRQPRFEAFF. This sequence joins TRBV19 and TRBJ1-1; perhaps TRBD1 as D (5 bases). Read sequence stops 3 residues before the CDR3 end, and the germline J gene provides the missing end. The CDR3 is made up of 13 amino acids. Trimming stripped 4 bases from V and 7 bases from J, with 13 bases between. Germline lookup yields CDR1 LNHDA and CDR2 SQIVND (reference sequence).

A few counts support this clone. From the germline J gene comes the end of the CDR3, since the read stops 3 residues before it. This chain connects TRBV7-9 to TRBJ1-2; 7 nucleotides match TRBD1. Germline trimming cut 3 bases from V and 2 bases from J; bases unmatched to any gene: 3. The length of the CDR3 is 14 residues. Germline CDR1 is SEHNR and CDR2 is FQNEAQ (reference sequence). The part of the CDR3 DNA that was read is TGTGCCAGCAGCTTGACAGGGTTAAACTATGGC. Translated, it gives CASSLTGLNYG. In full, the CDR3 is CASSLTGLNYGYTF.

In its sample, this clone was seen many times. The sequenced fragment ends 3 residues before the CDR3 boundary, so the rest is inferred from the germline J gene. This sequence joins TRBV7-6 and TRBJ2-1; D gene ambiguous. From germline, CDR1 is SGHVS and CDR2 FNYEAQ. The CDR3 is 15 residues long. Trimming cost V 2 bases and J 7 bases, with 15 bases left between them. CDR3 bases read: TGTGCCAGCAGCTTAATGAGAGGCGGTGCTAATGAG. This encodes CASSLMRGGANE. From start to end, the CDR3 is CASSLMRGGANEQFF.

In its sample, this clone was seen many times. The observed sequence ends 3 residues before the CDR3 terminus, with the missing tail filled in from the germline J gene. The identical CDR3 is also encoded by other nucleotide sequences in the sample. The rearrangement links TRBV20-1 to TRBJ1-5; 7 bases map to TRBD1. This CDR3 is built from 13 residues. CDR1 and CDR2 (germline): DFQATT, SNEGSKA (reference sequence). J lost 5 bases, V lost 1 base, and 2 bases had no gene match. The CDR3 is CSARGQGDQPQHF. Partial CDR3 DNA: TGCAGTGCTAGAGGGCAGGGGGATCAGCCC.

This clone has ten or more counts. Sequencing ends 3 residues short of the CDR3 end; the germline J gene provides the rest. The rearrangement uses TRBV7-9 and TRBJ2-5, with a possible D match to TRBD2 (5 bases). The CDR3 is 14 residues long. The germline V and J ends were trimmed by 5 bases and 5 bases, with 15 bases remaining between them. CDR1 is SEHNR, CDR2 FQNEAQ, per germline (reference sequence). The CDR3 reads CASSPFGVGETQYF. The CDR3 DNA, read in part, is TGTGCCAGCAGCCCATTCGGGGTGGGCGAGACC.

This clone has at least ten counts. The CDR3 end lies 3 residues beyond the end of the read and is filled in from the germline J gene. The J gene is TRBJ1-5, the V gene TRBV11-2, with 9 bases identical to TRBD1. This CDR3 is 14 amino acids long. Germline assignment: CDR1 SGHAT and CDR2 FQNNGV. The trim removed 4 bases at V and 7 bases at J, leaving 5 bases unmatched. The sequenced part of the CDR3 DNA is TGTGCCAGCAGCTGGGGGACAGGGTCGCAGCCC. Protein product: CASSWGTGSQP. Given in full, the CDR3 is CASSWGTGSQPQHF.

About this clone: The read ends 3 residues before the CDR3 terminus; that terminus is restored from the germline J gene. The genes are TRBV6-1 and TRBJ1-2; 7 positions match TRBD1. Germline CDR1 MNHNS, CDR2 SASEGT. The V segment lost 3 bases and the J segment 6 bases; nucleotides outside the gene matches: 10. The CDR3 is 15 amino acids. The sequenced part of the CDR3 DNA is TGTGCCAGCAGTGACCTCATACAGGGGCGTAATGGC. Its translation is CASSDLIQGRNG. The full-length CDR3 reads as CASSDLIQGRNGYTF.

At least ten counts were recorded for this clone. The sequenced fragment ends 3 residues before the CDR3 boundary, so the rest is inferred from the germline J gene. The rearrangement links TRBV9 to TRBJ1-5, with 10 bases fitting TRBD1. CDR3 size: 17 residues. The germline V gene has CDR1 SGDLS and CDR2 YYNGEE. The J segment lost 2 bases and the V segment lost 3 bases, leaving 8 bases of the junction unmatched. CDR3 DNA (partial): TGTGCCAGCAGCGAGGGGACAGGGGAGAGAGGCAATCAGCCC. Encoded protein: CASSEGTGERGNQP. The complete CDR3 protein is CASSEGTGERGNQPQHF.

This clone was observed a few times. Coverage ceases 3 residues before the CDR3 finishes, and the germline J gene fills in the end. V gene TRBV18 combines with J gene TRBJ2-3, with 14 bases aligning to TRBD2. V lost 8 bases and J lost 1; bases outside the gene matches: 5. Germline V lookup: CDR1 KGHSH, CDR2 LQKENI. The CDR3 is made up of 16 amino acids. CDR3 loop: CASPTGLAGGTDTQYF. CDR3 DNA (partial): TGTGCCAGCCCGACGGGACTAGCGGGAGGCACAGATACG.

A few counts support this clone. The CDR3 end falls 3 residues outside the read, so it is completed with the germline J gene. This sequence joins TRBV19 and TRBJ1-6; 9 nucleotides align to TRBD1. The junction had 6 bases not matched to a gene; V was cut back by 3 bases and J by 0 bases. The length of the CDR3 is 18 residues. Germline V CDR1 and CDR2: LNHDA, SQIVND (reference sequence). Partial CDR3 DNA: TGTGCCAGTAGTATGACGGACAGGGGCAGCTCCTATAATTCACCC. As protein: CASSMTDRGSSYNSP. The full CDR3 reads CASSMTDRGSSYNSPLHF. Together with reference TRBV19 and TRBJ1-6, the CDR3 gives the full variable domain: DGGITQSPKYLFRKEGQNVTLSCEQNLNHDAMYWYRQDPGQGLRLIYYSQIVNDFQKGDIAEGYSVSREKKESFPLTVTSAQKNPTAFYLCASSMTDRGSSYNSPLHFGNGTRLTVT.

Many counts were recorded for this clone. From the germline J gene comes the end of the CDR3, since the read stops 3 residues before it. This sequence joins TRBV12-3 or TRBV12-4 and TRBJ2-5; 8 bases line up with TRBD2. CDR3 length: 16 residues. V was clipped by 6 bases and J by 5 bases; unmatched bases: 14. CDR3 DNA (partial): TGTGCCAGCAGCCTGGACAGTATCGCGGGGGGTGAGACC. Translation: CASSLDSIAGGET. The entire CDR3 sequence reads CASSLDSIAGGETQYF.

This clone occurred many times. The read is 3 residues too short to cover the CDR3 end, so that end is filled in from the germline J gene. The genes are TRBV6-1 and TRBJ1-5, with no clear D. The CDR3 length is 14 residues. Between the trimmed V and J ends, which lost 2 bases and 8 bases, there was a span of 13 bases. Germline V gives CDR1 MNHNS, CDR2 SASEGT. CDR3 loop: CASSESGAGEPQHF. Partial CDR3 DNA: TGTGCCAGCAGTGAATCAGGCGCCGGAGAGCCC.

This clone has a count of ten or more. The CDR3 end is not reached by the read, which stops 3 residues before it; the germline J gene fills it in. This chain connects TRBV19 to TRBJ1-5; 8 bases align to TRBD1. The CDR3 loop spans 13 amino acids. V was clipped by 11 bases and J by 6 bases; unmatched bases: 9. CDR1 and CDR2 from the germline V gene are LNHDA and SQIVND (reference sequence). This CDR3 reads CAGQGLPGQPQHF. The DNA read from the CDR3 is TGTGCCGGACAGGGTCTCCCGGGTCAGCCC.

Of note for this clone: A read error may explain this, as a much larger clone is one base away. The sequence runs out 3 residues before the end of the CDR3; the remainder is reconstructed from the germline J gene. The rearrangement joins TRBV19 to TRBJ2-2; D remains unclear. This CDR3 comprises 17 residues. Germline V gene lookup returns CDR1 LNHDA and CDR2 SQIVND (reference sequence). Incomplete CDR3 DNA: TGTGCCAGTACCATTTCCCACCAAGCAGGAGATAATGAAAAG. It yields the protein CASTISHQAGDNEK. The whole CDR3 sequence is CASTISHQAGDNEKLFF. The full variable domain, completed using reference TRBV19 and TRBJ2-2, is DGGITQSPKYLFRKEGQNVTLSCEQNLNHDAMYWYRQDPGQGLRLIYYSQIVNDFQKGDIAEGYSVSREKKESFPLTVTSAQKNPTAFYLCASTISHQAGDNEKLFFGEGSRLTVL.

On this clone itself: The DNA ends 3 residues before the CDR3 does, and the rest of the CDR3 is filled in from the germline J gene. The chain employs TRBV2 and TRBJ2-3; 9 nucleotides line up with TRBD2. The CDR3 spans 14 residues. Germline V lookup: CDR1 SNHLY, CDR2 FYNNEI. CDR3 sequence reads: CAILAGGGDETQYF. CDR3 DNA, as far as it was read: TGTGCTATCCTTGCGGGAGGGGGAGACGAGACG.

This clone was seen repeatedly, ten times or more. From the germline J gene comes the end of the CDR3, since the read stops 3 residues before it. This rearrangement joins TRBV20-1 to TRBJ2-3; tentative D call: TRBD2 (6 bases). Germline lookup yields CDR1 DFQATT and CDR2 SNEGSKA (reference sequence). V was cut by 6 bases and J by 4 bases, with 23 bases left in between. The CDR3 spans 16 residues. The CDR3: CSADSAGLSWADTQYF. The DNA read from the CDR3 is TGCAGTGCAGACTCGGCGGGACTTAGTTGGGCAGATACG.

This clone was seen a handful of times. The CDR3 region is CASRQGGVATGYTF. The CDR3 DNA, read in part, is TGTGCCAGTAGGCAGGGAGGGGTGGCTACAGGC. The rearrangement links TRBV19 to TRBJ1-2; D may be TRBD1 (5 bases). Read coverage stops 3 residues before the CDR3 terminus; the germline J gene supplies the remainder. CDR3 size: 14 residues. CDR1 is LNHDA, CDR2 SQIVND, per germline (reference sequence).

In its sample, this clone was seen many times. The read ends 3 residues before the CDR3 terminus; that terminus is restored from the germline J gene. The chain uses TRBV7-8 and TRBJ1-1; D may be TRBD1 (5 bases). CDR3 size: 13 residues. Germline CDR1 and CDR2: SGHVS and FQNEAQ. The V gene lost 5 bases and the J gene lost 2 bases, with 9 bases spanning the gap. CDR3 region: CASSQGYNTEAFF. The sequenced CDR3 bases are TGTGCCAGCAGCCAGGGTTATAACACTGAA.

This clone was seen at least ten times. The read is 3 residues too short to cover the CDR3 end, so that end is filled in from the germline J gene. This chain connects TRBV20-1 to TRBJ2-7; D remains ambiguous. This CDR3 region has 12 residues. V lost 4 bases, J lost 2 bases, and 9 bases lay in between. Germline CDR1 DFQATT, CDR2 SNEGSKA (reference sequence). The CDR3 spells CSAKGRTYEQYF. CDR3 DNA (partial): TGCAGTGCTAAGGGTCGAACCTACGAG.